Detailed here is one TCR beta chain. As yet, its antigen is unknown. These data originate in a study of identical twins. Overall study findings and caveats: Invariant MAIT and iNKT cells could partly confound zero-insertion analyses. Carriage of fewer insertions was seen in abundant cord blood beta clonotypes, whereas memory repertoires showed none.

Trimming cost V 0 bases and J 2 bases, with 8 bases left between them. The CDR3 has 15 residues. The germline V gene encodes CDR1 SGHRS and CDR2 YFSETQ. Template switching (which added a universal primer site) was used, and cDNA carried unique molecular identifiers. TCRdb recomputed calls from the 5' RACE reads with MiXCR, one row per CDR3 protein. The sample lists some 630,000 distinct CDR3 sequences; under 8.5% were seen once. This same sample was also part of a study on yellow fever vaccine responses in identical twins. That work states: Reports say the vaccine T cell response in twins looked partly convergent and partly personalized.

This clonotype was obtained from a woman aged 18-29 years in good health. The genes are TRBV5-1 and TRBJ1-4, with D hard to call. Specimen: PBMCs. The chain's CDR3 is CASSLAWGTNEKLFF. CDR3 DNA sequence: TGCGCCAGCAGCTTGGCCTGGGGTACTAATGAAAAACTGTTTTTT.